The 17 T cell receptor beta chains in this list originate from one sample, sequenced in a study of shared clonotypes between healthy human individuals (dated by TCRdb to 2020 to 2022). Libraries were made using the immunoSEQ multiplex PCR assay. In its TCRdb copy, this immuneACCESS table keeps in-frame sequences only and misses some clones. Where compared with another copy, unresolved V genes explain less than half of these, and the others have no known cause. The sample yields about 820,000 clones; approximately 92% were counted once. The ten largest clonotypes hold 24% of the sample. For the CD8 naive samples, CD45RO-negative cells were positively selected for CCR7, yielding a CD45RA+CCR7+ population from which TemRA cells were excluded. Specimen: naive CD8+ T cells sorted from blood. This sample's cell subset or site label indicates: CD45RA+CCR7+. The receptor set was obtained from a man in his thirties or forties in good health.

V and J are TRBV6-4 and TRBJ2-1, with TRBD2 as a possible D gene (6 bases). The CDR3 length is 13 residues. In germline, CDR1 is MRHNA, CDR2 SNTAGT. Trimming shortened V by 5 bases and J by 1 base, and 6 bases separated the two germline ends. The DNA of the CDR3 is TGTGCCAGCAGTAGCGGGTCCTACAATGAGCAGTTCTTC. Translating gives CASSSGSYNEQFF.

The chain uses TRBV7-2 and TRBJ2-1; 7 bases line up with TRBD2. This CDR3 spans 14 amino acids. With V trimmed by 4 bases and J by 7 bases, 7 bases remained unmatched. Germline-derived CDR1 and CDR2 are SGHTA and FQGNSA. CDR3 residues: CASSSYPLANEQFF. CDR3 sequence (DNA): TGTGCCAGCAGCTCATACCCACTAGCGAATGAGCAGTTCTTC.

The chain has TRBV19 and TRBJ2-7; 8 bases line up with TRBD2. The CDR3 is 11 amino acids. From germline, CDR1 is LNHDA and CDR2 SQIVND (reference sequence). The V gene end was trimmed by 9 bases and the J gene end by 6 bases; junction bases not matched to a gene: 4. CDR3 DNA: TGTGCCAGCGGGGGGGGCGTCGAGCAGTACTTC. Its translation is CASGGGVEQYF.

The chain couples TRBV29-1 to TRBJ1-1; D is unresolved. This CDR3 contains 10 residues. Germline V gives CDR1 SQVTM, CDR2 ANQGSEA. Trimming pared 4 bases from V and 4 bases from J, leaving 4 bases between. CDR3 nucleotides: TGCAGCGTTGTGGGCACTGAAGCTTTCTTT. Encoded protein: CSVVGTEAFF. The full variable domain, rest sourced from reference TRBV29-1 and TRBJ1-1, is SAVISQKPSRDICQRGTSLTIQCQVDSQVTMMFWYRQQPGQSLTLIATANQGSEATYESGFVIDKFPISRPNLTFSTLTVSNMSPEDSSIYLCSVVGTEAFFGQGTRLTVV.

The chain joins TRBV29-1 to TRBJ2-2; D gene ambiguous. This CDR3 has 12 amino acids. The V end was cut by 7 bases, the J end by 4 bases, with 10 bases between. Germline V gene sequence: CDR1 SQVTM, CDR2 ANQGSEA. Written as DNA, the CDR3 is TGCAGCGCCTCATGGAGCACCGGGGAGCTGTTTTTT. It translates to CSASWSTGELFF.

This sequence joins TRBV6-1 and TRBJ2-2; D call uncertain. Germline CDR1 is MNHNS and CDR2 is SASEGT. CDR3 length: 12 amino acids. The ends were cut back, 4 bases at V and 10 bases at J, with 10 bases in the middle. CDR3 in DNA: TGTGCCAGCAGTGGAATCTATGAGGAGCTGTTTTTT. Translation gives CASSGIYEELFF.

The rearrangement uses TRBV7-9 and TRBJ2-1; 10 positions match TRBD1. The V gene's germline CDR1 is SEHNR and CDR2 FQNEAQ (reference sequence). The V segment lost 0 bases and the J segment 6 bases; nucleotides outside the gene matches: 11. The CDR3 loop spans 18 amino acids. The CDR3 spells CASSLALSGTGVANEQFF. CDR3 DNA: TGTGCCAGCAGCTTAGCCCTATCCGGGACAGGGGTGGCCAATGAGCAGTTCTTC.

Worth noting for this clone: At the DNA level, this CDR3 is encoded by other sequences in the same sample as well. The V gene is TRBV19, the J gene TRBJ2-2; D is uncertain. CDR3 length equals 13 residues. The V and J ends lost 3 bases and 6 bases respectively, with 8 bases between them. Germline V gives CDR1 LNHDA, CDR2 SQIVND (reference sequence). DNA for the CDR3: TGTGCCAGTAGTATTCTCCCCTCCGGGGAGCTGTTTTTT. It codes for CASSILPSGELFF.

The chain carries TRBV7-8 and TRBJ1-5; no clear D gene. This CDR3 region has 15 residues. Germline CDR1 and CDR2: SGHVS and FQNEAQ. Trimming stripped 4 bases from V and 2 bases from J, with 12 bases between. The CDR3 region is CASSSSVGGNQPQHF. The CDR3 DNA is TGTGCCAGCAGCTCCTCAGTTGGTGGCAATCAGCCCCAGCATTTT.

The V gene is TRBV7-3, the J gene TRBJ2-3; D gene uncertain. V dropped 5 bases and J dropped 3 bases, with 9 bases sitting between them. This CDR3 has 13 amino acids. Looked up from germline, CDR1 is SGHTA and CDR2 is FQGTGA. In nucleotides, the CDR3 is TGTGCCAGCAGCCAGGTTCTGACAGATACGCAGTATTTT. Translated, it gives CASSQVLTDTQYF.

V usage is TRBV19 and J usage is TRBJ1-5; 8 positions agree with TRBD1. The CDR3 covers 14 residues. V gave up 4 bases and J gave up 7 bases; unmatched junction bases: 6. The germline V gene encodes CDR1 LNHDA and CDR2 SQIVND (reference sequence). The CDR3 is CASSTTGDGQPQHF. The CDR3 coding sequence is TGTGCCAGTAGTACGACAGGGGATGGGCAGCCCCAGCATTTT.

The genes are TRBV7-2 and TRBJ1-2; D is unclear. V lost 5 bases, J lost 6 bases, and 13 bases lay in between. The CDR3 runs to 13 residues. The V gene's germline CDR1 is SGHTA and CDR2 FQGNSA. CDR3 DNA sequence: TGTGCCAGCAGCCCAGGATTCGGTCATGGCTACACCTTC. This codes for CASSPGFGHGYTF.

The gene calls are TRBV19 and TRBJ1-1; no definite D call. Germline CDR1 reads LNHDA; CDR2 reads SQIVND (reference sequence). The CDR3 is 12 residues long. V lost 3 bases and J 4 bases, leaving 6 bases between the germline ends. This chain's CDR3 is CASSIGVTEAFF. In DNA, the CDR3 is TGTGCCAGTAGTATCGGGGTCACTGAAGCTTTCTTT.

The rearrangement uses TRBV7-1 and TRBJ2-5; D remains ambiguous. TRBV7-1 is labeled an ORF, and its function is uncertain. Trimming cost V 3 bases and J 1 base, with 6 bases left between them. The CDR3 is made up of 13 amino acids. The CDR3 DNA sequence: TGTGCCAGCAGCTCCCCTCCCCAAGAGACCCAGTACTTC. It yields the protein CASSSPPQETQYF.

This clone was recorded once. The chain couples TRBV9 to TRBJ2-3, with TRBD2 matching 8 bases. CDR1 is SGDLS, CDR2 YYNGEE, per germline. The CDR3 extends over 15 amino acids. V lost 0 bases to trimming and J lost 1 base; unmatched junction nucleotides: 1. The CDR3 DNA reads TGTGCCAGCAGCGTAGCGGGAGGGGGCACAGATACGCAGTATTTT. Amino acids: CASSVAGGGTDTQYF.

This chain connects TRBV4-2 to TRBJ2-7, with D tentatively TRBD1 (6 bases). The CDR3 is made up of 17 amino acids. Deletions cut 2 bases from V and 4 bases from J, with 21 bases between. Germline V gene sequence: CDR1 LGHNA, CDR2 YNFKEQ. The CDR3 region has the DNA TGTGCCAGCAGCCAATATTCCGGGACAACTTCAAATTACGAGCAGTACTTC. This codes for CASSQYSGTTSNYEQYF.

The chain combines TRBV4-3 with TRBJ1-4; D is unclear. Deletions cut 5 bases from V and 8 bases from J, with 12 bases between. The CDR3 extends over 13 amino acids. Germline-derived CDR1 and CDR2 are LGHNA and YSLEER. The DNA for the CDR3 is TGCGCCAGCAGCTCCCCCGAGCGCGAAAAACTGTTTTTT. It yields the protein CASSSPEREKLFF.